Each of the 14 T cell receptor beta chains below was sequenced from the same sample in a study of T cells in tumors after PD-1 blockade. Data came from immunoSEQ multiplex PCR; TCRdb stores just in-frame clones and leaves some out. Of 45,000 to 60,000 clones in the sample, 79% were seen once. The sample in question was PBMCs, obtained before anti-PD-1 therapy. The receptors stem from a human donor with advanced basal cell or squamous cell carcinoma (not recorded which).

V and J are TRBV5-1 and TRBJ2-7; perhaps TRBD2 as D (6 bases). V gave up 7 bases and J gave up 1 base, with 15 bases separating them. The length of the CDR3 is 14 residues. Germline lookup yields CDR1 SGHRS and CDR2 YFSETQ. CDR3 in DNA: TGCGCCAGCGGAGGGACTGGAGGGTCCTACGAGCAGTACTTC. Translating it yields CASGGTGGSYEQYF.

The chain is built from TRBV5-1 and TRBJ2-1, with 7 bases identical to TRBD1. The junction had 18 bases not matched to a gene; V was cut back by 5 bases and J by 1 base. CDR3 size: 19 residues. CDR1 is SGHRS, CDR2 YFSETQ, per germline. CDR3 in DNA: TGCGCCAGCAGTCCTACTTGGTCTCTCTACAGGGGTTCCTACAATGAGCAGTTCTTC. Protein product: CASSPTWSLYRGSYNEQFF.

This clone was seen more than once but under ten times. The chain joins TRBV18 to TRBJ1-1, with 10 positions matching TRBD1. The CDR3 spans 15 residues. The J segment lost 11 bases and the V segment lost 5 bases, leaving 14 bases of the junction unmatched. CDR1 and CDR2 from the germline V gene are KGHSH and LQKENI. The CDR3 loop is CASSGVPGTGVRAFF. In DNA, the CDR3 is TGTGCCAGCTCAGGGGTCCCCGGGACAGGGGTGCGGGCTTTCTTT.

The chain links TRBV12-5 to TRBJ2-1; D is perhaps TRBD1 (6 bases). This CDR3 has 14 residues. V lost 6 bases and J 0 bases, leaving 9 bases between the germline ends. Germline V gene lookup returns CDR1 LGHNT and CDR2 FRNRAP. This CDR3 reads CASGHRDSYNEQFF. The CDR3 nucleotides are TGTGCTAGTGGCCACAGGGACTCCTACAATGAGCAGTTCTTC. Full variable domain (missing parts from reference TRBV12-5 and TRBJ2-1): DARVTQTPRHKVTEMGQEVTMRCQPILGHNTVFWYRQTMMQGLELLAYFRNRAPLDDSGMPKDRFSAEMPDATLATLKIQPSEPRDSAVYFCASGHRDSYNEQFFGPGTRLTVL.

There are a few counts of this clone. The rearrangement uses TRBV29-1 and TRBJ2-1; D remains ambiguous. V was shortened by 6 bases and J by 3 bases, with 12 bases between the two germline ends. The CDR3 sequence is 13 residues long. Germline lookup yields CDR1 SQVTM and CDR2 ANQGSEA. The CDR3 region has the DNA TGCAGCGTGAAGGGTGTCAGCTACAATGAGCAGTTCTTC. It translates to CSVKGVSYNEQFF.

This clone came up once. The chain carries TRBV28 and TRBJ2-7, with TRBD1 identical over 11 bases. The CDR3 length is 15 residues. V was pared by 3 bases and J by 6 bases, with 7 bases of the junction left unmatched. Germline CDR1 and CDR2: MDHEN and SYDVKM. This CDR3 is CASSFHRDRGIEQYF. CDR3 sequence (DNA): TGTGCCAGCAGTTTCCACCGGGACAGGGGGATCGAGCAGTACTTC.

In DNA form, the CDR3 reads TGTGCCAGCAGCTTATTCGAAGAGACCCAGTACTTC. As protein: CASSLFEETQYF. V is TRBV7-9 and J is TRBJ2-5, with D hard to call. Per the germline V gene, CDR1 is SEHNR and CDR2 is FQNEAQ (reference sequence). Trimming removed 2 bases from V and 3 bases from J, with 4 bases in between. This CDR3 region has 12 residues.

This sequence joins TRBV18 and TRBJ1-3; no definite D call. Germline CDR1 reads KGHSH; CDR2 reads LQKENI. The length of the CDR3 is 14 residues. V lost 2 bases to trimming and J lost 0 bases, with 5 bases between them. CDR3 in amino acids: CASSPVVSGNTIYF. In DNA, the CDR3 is TGTGCCAGCTCACCAGTGGTCTCTGGAAACACCATATATTTT.

The CDR3 region has the DNA TGTGCCACCACTACGGGATACTATGGCTACACCTTC. The encoded protein is CATTTGYYGYTF. The chain has TRBV24-1 and TRBJ1-2; D gene uncertain. The CDR3 loop spans 12 amino acids. Germline lookup yields CDR1 KGHDR and CDR2 SFDVKD. Deletions cut 8 bases from V and 3 bases from J, with 9 bases between.

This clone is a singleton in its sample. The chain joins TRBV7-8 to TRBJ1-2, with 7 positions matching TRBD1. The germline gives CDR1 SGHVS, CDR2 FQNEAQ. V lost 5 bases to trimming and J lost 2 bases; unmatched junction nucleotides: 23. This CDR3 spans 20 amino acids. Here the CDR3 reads CASSPGFLDRTLHGNYGYTF. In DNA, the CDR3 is TGTGCCAGCAGCCCGGGATTCTTGGACAGGACCCTCCACGGCAACTATGGCTACACCTTC.

The CDR3 coding sequence is TGCGCCAGCAGGCCGGGACAGGAGGGAACAGATACGCAGTATTTT. Amino acid sequence: CASRPGQEGTDTQYF. The chain uses TRBV5-1 and TRBJ2-3; 8 bases agree with TRBD1. Germline V lookup: CDR1 SGHRS, CDR2 YFSETQ. The ends lost 5 bases at V and 3 bases at J; junction bases unmatched: 8. The CDR3 is 15 amino acids.

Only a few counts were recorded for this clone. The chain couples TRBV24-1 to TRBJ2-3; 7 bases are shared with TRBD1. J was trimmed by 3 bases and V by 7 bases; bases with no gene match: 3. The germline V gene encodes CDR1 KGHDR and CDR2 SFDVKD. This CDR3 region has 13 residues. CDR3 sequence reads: CATSRQGTDTQYF. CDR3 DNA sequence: TGTGCCACCAGCAGACAGGGAACAGATACGCAGTATTTT.

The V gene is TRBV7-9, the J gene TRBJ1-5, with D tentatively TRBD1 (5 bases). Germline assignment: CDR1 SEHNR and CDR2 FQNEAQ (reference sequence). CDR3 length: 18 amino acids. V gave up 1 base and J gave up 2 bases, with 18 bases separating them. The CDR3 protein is CASSLEEGGALGNQPQHF. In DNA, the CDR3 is TGTGCCAGCAGCTTAGAGGAGGGAGGGGCTCTAGGCAATCAGCCCCAGCATTTT. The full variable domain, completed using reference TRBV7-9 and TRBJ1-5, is DTGVSQNPRHKITKRGQNVTFRCDPISEHNRLYWYRQTLGQGPEFLTYFQNEAQLEKSRLLSDRFSAERPKGSFSTLEIQRTEQGDSAMYLCASSLEEGGALGNQPQHFGDGTRLSIL.

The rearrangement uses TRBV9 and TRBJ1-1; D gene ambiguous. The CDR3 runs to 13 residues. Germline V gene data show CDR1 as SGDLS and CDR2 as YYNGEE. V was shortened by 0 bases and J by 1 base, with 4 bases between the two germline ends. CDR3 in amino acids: CASSVAANTEAFF. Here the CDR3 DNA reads TGTGCCAGCAGCGTAGCAGCGAACACTGAAGCTTTCTTT.